What follows are 30 T cell receptor beta chains derived from one specimen sequenced in a study. Via MiXCR, TCRdb re-called the 5' RACE reads, giving one row per CDR3 protein. This repertoire shows more than 55,000 distinct CDR3 sequences, about 25% found once; its top ten account for 2% to 2.5%. Treg sorting used a CD4+CD25+CD127-/low gate. Sample: tumor-infiltrating Tregs sorted from the breast tumor. The receptors originated from a female donor with breast cancer.

Many counts were recorded for this clonotype. This rearrangement joins TRBV7-9 to TRBJ1-1; TRBD1 aligns across 7 bases. The CDR3 consists of 14 residues. Germline trimming cut 5 bases from V and 3 bases from J; bases unmatched to any gene: 6. Germline-derived CDR1 and CDR2 are SEHNR and FQNEAQ (reference sequence). CDR3 region: CASSLEGAYTEAFF. CDR3 nucleotide sequence: TGTGCCAGCAGCCTCGAGGGGGCGTACACTGAAGCTTTCTTT.

This clonotype was seen a few times. This sequence joins TRBV28 and TRBJ1-1; D uncertain. The V end lost 11 bases, the J end lost 1 base, and 8 bases lay between the germline ends. Germline V gene sequence: CDR1 MDHEN, CDR2 SYDVKM. This CDR3 comprises 11 residues. The CDR3 loop reads CAAETNTEAFF. CDR3 sequence (DNA): TGTGCCGCAGAGACGAACACTGAAGCTTTCTTT.

This chain links TRBV6-5 with TRBJ2-1; 10 bases are shared with TRBD2. This CDR3 has 16 amino acids. Per the germline V gene, CDR1 is MNHEY and CDR2 is SVGAGI. V shed 2 bases and J 5 bases; nucleotides not matched to a gene: 6. The CDR3 loop is CASSYALAGVNNEQFF. As DNA, the CDR3 is TGTGCCAGCAGTTACGCCCTAGCGGGAGTTAACAATGAGCAGTTCTTC.

This chain connects TRBV6-5 to TRBJ2-7; 9 bases line up with TRBD2. Losses at the gene ends were 2 bases for V and 5 bases for J; bases not matched to a gene: 19. Looked up from germline, CDR1 is MNHEY and CDR2 is SVGAGI. CDR3 length: 19 residues. In DNA, the CDR3 is TGTGCCAGCAGTTACGAGCGGGGAAAGTCGGCGGGAGGGCCCGACGAGCAGTACTTC. Its translation: CASSYERGKSAGGPDEQYF.

This clonotype was seen ten or more times. The rearrangement links TRBV7-2 to TRBJ2-5, with TRBD2 as a possible D gene (5 bases). From germline, CDR1 is SGHTA and CDR2 FQGNSA. There are 15 residues in the CDR3. V was clipped by 5 bases and J by 5 bases, with 18 bases between them. For the CDR3, the DNA is TGTGCCAGCAGCCCCAAACTAGTTTTCGGGGAGACCCAGTACTTC. Amino acids: CASSPKLVFGETQYF. Looking up the rest from reference TRBV7-2 and TRBJ2-5 gives the full variable domain: GAGVSQSPSNKVTEKGKDVELRCDPISGHTALYWYRQSLGQGLEFLIYFQGNSAPDKSGLPSDRFSAERTGGSVSTLTIQRTQQEDSAVYLCASSPKLVFGETQYFGPGTRLLVL.

This clonotype was observed a few times. The chain has TRBV4-1 and TRBJ1-4, with 10 bases identical to TRBD1. The junction had 5 bases not matched to a gene; V was cut back by 0 bases and J by 7 bases. CDR1 is MGHRA and CDR2 is YSYEKL in the germline V gene. This CDR3 is built from 16 residues. The CDR3 nucleotides are TGCGCCAGCAGCCAAGATGCGACAGGGGGCTTTGAAAAACTGTTTTTT. Encoded protein: CASSQDATGGFEKLFF.

This clonotype occurred many times. This sequence joins TRBV20-1 and TRBJ1-6; D may be TRBD1 (5 bases). The length of the CDR3 is 14 residues. The germline V and J ends were trimmed by 6 bases and 8 bases, with 17 bases remaining between them. In germline, CDR1 is DFQATT, CDR2 SNEGSKA (reference sequence). CDR3 protein: CSARGPAGHSPLHF. The CDR3 nucleotides read TGCAGTGCCCGAGGGCCCGCAGGGCATTCACCCCTCCACTTT.

This clonotype came up many times. The chain has TRBV6-5 and TRBJ1-1, with D tentatively TRBD1 (5 bases). The CDR3 length is 14 residues. In germline, CDR1 is MNHEY, CDR2 SVGAGI. Trimming removed 6 bases from V and 4 bases from J, with 15 bases in between. This CDR3 is CASRLSGDGTEAFF. CDR3 nucleotide sequence: TGTGCCAGCAGGTTATCGGGGGATGGCACTGAAGCTTTCTTT.

A note on this clonotype: Given a much more abundant clone one base away, this may be a read error. The chain joins TRBV7-9 to TRBJ2-7; tentatively, D is TRBD1 (5 bases). V was pared by 2 bases and J by 9 bases, with 14 bases between. Per germline, CDR1 SEHNR and CDR2 FQNEAQ (reference sequence). The CDR3 covers 13 residues. The CDR3 loop reads CASSLTGTPVQYF. CDR3 sequence (DNA): TGTGCCAGCAGCTTAACAGGTACCCCCGTGCAGTACTTC.

This clonotype has more than one count but fewer than ten. V and J are TRBV4-2 and TRBJ2-6, with unresolved D. The CDR3 length is 15 residues. Trimming removed 0 bases at V and 0 bases at J, with 3 bases between. Germline V gene data show CDR1 as LGHNA and CDR2 as YNFKEQ. The DNA of the CDR3 is TGTGCCAGCAGCCAAGATAGCTCTGGGGCCAACGTCCTGACTTTC. Residues: CASSQDSSGANVLTF.

The genes are TRBV5-1 and TRBJ2-2; D not certain. The CDR3 loop spans 16 amino acids. Germline V gene lookup returns CDR1 SGHRS and CDR2 YFSETQ. Between the trimmed V and J ends, which lost 2 bases and 1 base, there was a span of 12 bases. DNA of the CDR3: TGCGCCAGCAGCTTAGGCTTGGCCATGAACACCGGGGAGCTGTTTTTT. Its translation is CASSLGLAMNTGELFF. The variable domain in full, with the rest retrieved from reference TRBV5-1 and TRBJ2-2, is KAGVTQTPRYLIKTRGQQVTLSCSPISGHRSVSWYQQTPGQGLQFLFEYFSETQRNKGNFPGRFSGRQFSNSRSEMNVSTLELGDSALYLCASSLGLAMNTGELFFGEGSRLTVL.

The gene calls are TRBV5-6 and TRBJ2-2; D remains ambiguous. CDR3 size: 17 residues. CDR1 SGHDT and CDR2 YYEEEE come from the germline V gene. V lost 5 bases and J lost 0, with 17 bases in between. This CDR3 reads CASRNRGGFANTGELFF. The CDR3 DNA sequence: TGTGCCAGCAGGAATAGAGGTGGGTTCGCGAACACCGGGGAGCTGTTTTTT. Combining the CDR3 with reference TRBV5-6 and TRBJ2-2 gives the whole variable domain DAGVTQSPTHLIKTRGQQVTLRCSPKSGHDTVSWYQQALGQGPQFIFQYYEEEERQRGNFPDRFSGHQFPNYSSELNVNALLLGDSALYLCASRNRGGFANTGELFFGEGSRLTVL.

The gene calls are TRBV6-5 and TRBJ1-4; tentatively, D is TRBD1 (5 bases). CDR3 length equals 15 residues. V was pared by 2 bases and J by 6 bases, with 13 bases between. Germline loops: CDR1 MNHEY, CDR2 SVGAGI. The CDR3 DNA reads as TGTGCCAGCAGTTACACGGGACCTCGGGATGAAAAACTGTTTTTT. This codes for CASSYTGPRDEKLFF.

This clonotype has a handful of counts. The chain joins TRBV20-1 to TRBJ2-1, with 14 bases that match TRBD2. Germline V gives CDR1 DFQATT, CDR2 SNEGSKA (reference sequence). V was clipped by 3 bases and J by 8 bases; unmatched bases: 9. The CDR3 is 16 amino acids. CDR3 region: CSASKPGLAGGHEQFF. DNA for the CDR3: TGCAGTGCTAGTAAGCCCGGACTAGCGGGGGGCCATGAGCAGTTCTTC.

This chain uses TRBV11-1 with TRBJ1-5, with unresolved D. This CDR3 is built from 13 residues. Between the trimmed V and J ends, which lost 1 base and 7 bases, there was a span of 8 bases. Looked up from germline, CDR1 is SGHAT and CDR2 is FQDESV (reference sequence). The CDR3 here is CASSLGVGQPQHF. The CDR3 DNA reads TGTGCCAGCAGCTTAGGGGTGGGGCAGCCCCAGCATTTT.

As concerns this clonotype: This is likely a read error, given that the CDR3 carries no conserved phenylalanine or tryptophan at its end. The chain links TRBV5-1 to TRBJ2-2, with 9 bases aligning to TRBD2. This CDR3 contains 15 residues. Germline values: CDR1 SGHRS, CDR2 YFSETQ. Trimming at V came to 1 base and at J to 4 bases, leaving 2 bases not matched to a gene. The CDR3 protein is CASSLLAGPTGELFL. In DNA form, the CDR3 reads TGCGCCAGCAGCTTGCTAGCGGGACCCACCGGGGAGCTGTTTTTA.

This clonotype has a count of ten or more. The chain combines TRBV28 with TRBJ2-4; D gene uncertain. Per the germline V gene, CDR1 is MDHEN and CDR2 is SYDVKM. V dropped 6 bases and J dropped 5 bases, with 5 bases sitting between them. The CDR3 contains 11 residues. CDR3 coding DNA: TGTGCCAGCAGCCTACAAAACATTCAGTACTTC. This gives the protein CASSLQNIQYF.

With respect to this clonotype: A much more abundant neighbour one base away suggests this may be a read error. The J gene is TRBJ2-3, the V gene TRBV20-1; 12 bases are shared with TRBD1. The CDR3 spans 15 residues. Germline V lookup: CDR1 DFQATT, CDR2 SNEGSKA (reference sequence). The CDR3 DNA reads as TGCACCGTGTCTGGGGGACAGGGGGCGAGAGATACGCAGTATTTT. The encoded protein is CTVSGGQGARDTQYF.

The J gene is TRBJ2-7, the V gene TRBV6-6; D is unclear. Germline V gene sequence: CDR1 MNHNY, CDR2 SVGAGI (reference sequence). Trimming cost V 7 bases and J 3 bases, with 7 bases left between them. The CDR3 totals 11 residues. CDR3 DNA sequence: TGTGCCAGCAATGTCGGCTACGAGCAGTACTTC. This gives the protein CASNVGYEQYF.

This clonotype was found a few times. CDR3 coding DNA: TGTGCCAGCAGCCAAGATCAAAAGCTATTCTCCTACAATGAGCAGTTCTTC. Its translation: CASSQDQKLFSYNEQFF. The chain carries TRBV3-1 and TRBJ2-1; no clear D gene. CDR1 is LGHDT and CDR2 is YNNKEL in the germline V gene (reference sequence). Trimming took off 0 bases at V and 0 bases at J, with 12 bases between the two ends. The CDR3 spans 17 residues.

The genes are TRBV4-1 and TRBJ2-3; D might be TRBD1 (7 bases). Per the germline V gene, CDR1 is MGHRA and CDR2 is YSYEKL. Trimming pared 6 bases from V and 4 bases from J, leaving 17 bases between. This CDR3 region has 15 residues. This chain's CDR3 is CASSEQGGPPDTQYF. The DNA for the CDR3 is TGCGCCAGCAGTGAGCAGGGGGGCCCCCCAGATACGCAGTATTTT.

CDR3 DNA: TGCGCCAGCAGCTTGTTGTCGGGAGGATTCAATGAGCAGTTCTTC. This encodes CASSLLSGGFNEQFF. The rearrangement uses TRBV5-1 and TRBJ2-1; 7 nucleotides line up with TRBD2. The CDR3 sequence is 15 residues long. With V trimmed by 1 base and J by 6 bases, 7 bases remained unmatched. CDR1 and CDR2 (germline): SGHRS, YFSETQ.

This clonotype was recorded a few times. The chain links TRBV7-2 to TRBJ2-2; weak D call: TRBD2 (5 bases). Between the trimmed V and J ends, which lost 8 bases and 6 bases, there was a span of 13 bases. The CDR3 spans 13 residues. CDR1 SGHTA and CDR2 FQGNSA come from the germline V gene. The CDR3 nucleotides are TGTGCCAGCGGCAGCGGCCCCCCCGGGGAGCTGTTTTTT. This sequence encodes CASGSGPPGELFF.

Points on this clonotype: A much larger clone is a single base away; this may be a read error. The V call is TRBV4-2, the J call TRBJ2-7, with 8 positions matching TRBD2. J gave up 2 bases and V 0 bases, and 12 bases lay outside the gene matches. Germline V gene data show CDR1 as LGHNA and CDR2 as YNFKEQ. The CDR3 runs to 18 residues. CDR3 sequence reads: CASSQEVVVTSVTYEQYF. The CDR3 DNA reads TGTGCCAGCAGCCAAGAGGTGGTGGTGACTAGCGTAACCTACGAGCAGTACTTC.

The rearrangement joins TRBV6-6 to TRBJ2-2; no clear D gene. This CDR3 has 11 residues. Germline lookup yields CDR1 MNHNY and CDR2 SVGAGI (reference sequence). V shed 11 bases and J shed 6 bases, with 10 bases lying between them. The CDR3 nucleotides read TGTGCCGGTCGTAGGCCCGGGGAGCTGTTTTTT. Translated: CAGRRPGELFF.

This chain joins TRBV5-6 and TRBJ2-7, with D perhaps TRBD2 (6 bases). The CDR3 is 12 amino acids. The germline V gene encodes CDR1 SGHDT and CDR2 YYEEEE. The V end was cut by 4 bases, the J end by 6 bases, with 11 bases between. The CDR3 DNA reads as TGTGCCAGCAGCCAACCTAGCGCCGAGCAGTACTTC. This gives the protein CASSQPSAEQYF.

On this clonotype: It may be a read error: a sequence one base away is much more abundant. V and J are TRBV7-3 and TRBJ2-2; 11 bases map to TRBD2. CDR1 is SGHTA and CDR2 is FQGTGA in the germline V gene. This CDR3 has 17 residues. In DNA form, the CDR3 reads TGTGCCAACAGCGAAAACCCTAGCGGGGGGCGCACCGGGGAGCTGTTTTTT. Translation: CANSENPSGGRTGELFF. The variable domain in full, with the rest retrieved from reference TRBV7-3 and TRBJ2-2, is GAGVSQTPSNKVTEKGKYVELRCDPISGHTALYWYRQSLGQGPEFLIYFQGTGAADDSGLPNDRFFAVRPEGSVSTLKIQRTERGDSAVYLCANSENPSGGRTGELFFGEGSRLTVL.

This clonotype was found a few times. The rearrangement uses TRBV11-3 and TRBJ2-7; the match to TRBD1 covers 9 bases. The CDR3 is 15 residues long. The V segment lost 0 bases and the J segment 6 bases; nucleotides outside the gene matches: 6. Looked up from germline, CDR1 is SGHNT and CDR2 is YENEEA. In nucleotides, the CDR3 is TGTGCCAGCAGCTTAGATGGCGAGACAGGGGGCGAGCAGTACTTC. Amino acids: CASSLDGETGGEQYF.

This clonotype was counted only a few times. The rearrangement joins TRBV7-9 to TRBJ2-5, with D possibly being TRBD2 (6 bases). V was trimmed by 2 bases and J by 5 bases, leaving 18 bases between them. The V gene's germline CDR1 is SEHNR and CDR2 FQNEAQ (reference sequence). The CDR3 is made up of 16 amino acids. The CDR3 nucleotides are TGTGCCAGCAGCTTAATATTAGGTAGCGGTCGGGAGACCCAGTACTTC. Translated: CASSLILGSGRETQYF. Looking up the rest from reference TRBV7-9 and TRBJ2-5 gives the full variable domain: DTGVSQNPRHKITKRGQNVTFRCDPISEHNRLYWYRQTLGQGPEFLTYFQNEAQLEKSRLLSDRFSAERPKGSFSTLEIQRTEQGDSAMYLCASSLILGSGRETQYFGPGTRLLVL.

The chain combines TRBV5-1 with TRBJ1-5, with a weak D call TRBD1 (5 bases). Trimming took off 0 bases at V and 2 bases at J, with 12 bases between the two ends. CDR3 length: 16 residues. In germline, CDR1 is SGHRS, CDR2 YFSETQ. The CDR3 reads CASSLDGTGGNQPQHF. The CDR3 DNA sequence: TGCGCCAGCAGCTTGGACGGGACGGGTGGCAATCAGCCCCAGCATTTT.